Listed below are T cell receptor beta chains from one sample, sequenced in a study of shared clonotypes between healthy human individuals. Measured with immunoSEQ multiplex PCR; TCRdb has only the in-frame clones, and not every one. The sample has 180,000 or so clones, over 80% seen once; the top ten hold 0.065% to 0.07%. Sequenced: naive CD4+ T cells sorted from blood. The receptors here all came from a young woman in good health. CDR3s include the opening cysteine and the closing phenylalanine or tryptophan. D genes are given only for firm matches. The size entry is marked missing in some rows and otherwise reads once, few, many or a size class.

abundance | d_gene | j_gene | v_gene | CDR3nt | CDR3aa
NA | NA | TRBJ2-3 | TRBV7-3 | TGTGCCAGCAGCTCTCTAGAGGCCCCAGATACGCAGTATTTT | CASSSLEAPDTQYF
NA | NA | TRBJ1-4 | TRBV5-1 | TGCGCCAGCAGCTTAGGATCAACTAATGAAAAACTGTTTTTT | CASSLGSTNEKLFF
NA | NA | TRBJ2-1 | TRBV28 | TGTGCCAGCAGTTTATCATGGTCGGGCCGTCAGCAGTTCTTC | CASSLSWSGRQQFF
NA | NA | TRBJ2-3 | TRBV7-9 | TGTGCCAGCAGCCCCCCGAGTCACTATAGCACAGATACGCAGTATTTT | CASSPPSHYSTDTQYF
NA | TRBD1 | TRBJ1-5 | TRBV28 | TGTGCCAGCAGCCCCCCCCTCGGGACAGGGGGTCGTGGTGGCAATCAGCCCCAGCATTTT | CASSPPLGTGGRGGNQPQHF
NA | NA | TRBJ2-7 | TRBV7-5 | TGTGCCAGCAGCCCCCCCCTTTGGACTAGCGCGAGCTACGAGCAGTACTTC | CASSPPLWTSASYEQYF
NA | NA | TRBJ1-1 | TRBV28 | TGTGCCAGCAGTTTACGTCTCCCTGAAGCTTTCTTT | CASSLRLPEAFF
NA | NA | TRBJ1-2 | TRBV7-9 | TGTGCCAGCAGCTTGCTAGGGAACTATGGCTACACCTTC | CASSLLGNYGYTF
NA | TRBD1 | TRBJ2-3 | TRBV6-5 | TGTGCCAGCAGGAGGACAGGGGGTCCGCAGTATTTT | CASRRTGGPQYF
NA | NA | TRBJ2-7 | TRBV5-4 | TGTGCCAGCAGCTATCAAACCTACGAGCAGTACTTC | CASSYQTYEQYF
NA | TRBD1 | TRBJ2-7 | TRBV7-2 | TGTGCCAGCAGCTTAGGGACAGGGGTTTACGAGCAGTACTTC | CASSLGTGVYEQYF
NA | NA | TRBJ1-1 | TRBV5-4 | TGTGCCAGCAGCTTGGGACTGGGGGCCGGGGTCACTGAAGCTTTCTTT | CASSLGLGAGVTEAFF
NA | TRBD1 | TRBJ1-2 | TRBV2 | TGTGCCAGCAGTGCTGACAGGGCCTCTAACTATGGCTACACCTTC | CASSADRASNYGYTF
NA | NA | TRBJ2-6 | TRBV28 | TGTGCCAGCAGCCAGGCCTCTGGGGCCAACGTCCTGACTTTC | CASSQASGANVLTF
NA | NA | TRBJ1-5 | TRBV18 | TGTGCCAGCTCACTGACCGGGGGGGAGCCCCAGCATTTT | CASSLTGGEPQHF
NA | TRBD2 | TRBJ2-7 | TRBV2 | TGTGCCAGCATTGCCTCAGGGGTAGCGGGGACCCCTAGCTACGAGCAGTACTTC | CASIASGVAGTPSYEQYF
once | NA | TRBJ2-7 | TRBV28 | TGTGCCAGCAGTTTAGGGGGGACTGGGTCCTACGAGCAGTACTTC | CASSLGGTGSYEQYF
NA | NA | TRBJ1-1 | TRBV19 | TGTGCCAGTAGTATAGGTGAAGGGTGGACTGAAGCTTTCTTT | CASSIGEGWTEAFF
NA | TRBD2 | TRBJ2-7 | TRBV5-1 | TGCGCCAGCAGCTTGGGAGCGGGAGAATACGAGCAGTACTTC | CASSLGAGEYEQYF